These T cell receptor beta chains were read from a single sample in a study of T-cell memory formation after mild COVID-19. MiXCR, run by TCRdb on the 5' RACE reads, gives a single entry per CDR3 protein. Of 150,000 to 200,000 distinct CDR3 sequences in the sample, 15% to 20% are singletons; the top ten hold 3% to 4.5%. Sequenced sample: PBMCs or a T cell subset sorted from them (not recorded which). All receptors come from a man younger than 35 who had mild COVID-19 (a few samples of this study predate the infection). Cell type and time point are not known. Both conserved end residues are part of each CDR3. A D gene is named only where the DNA matches it firmly. Rows may omit the clone size; those that give it use once, few, many or a size class.

TRBV10-3	TRBD1	-	TRBJ1-2	CAISQTGDYGYTF	TGTGCCATCAGCCAAACAGGGGACTATGGCTACACCTTC
TRBV20-1	-	-	TRBJ2-3	CSARGPASAGTDTQYF	TGCAGTGCTAGAGGTCCCGCTAGCGCAGGCACAGATACGCAGTATTTT
TRBV20-1	-	once	TRBJ2-3	CSALRGPTDTQYF	TGCAGTGCTCTTCGAGGGCCGACAGATACGCAGTATTTT
TRBV12-3/TRBV12-4	-	-	TRBJ1-5	CASSLGSGGNQPQHF	TGTGCCAGCAGTTTAGGGTCGGGTGGCAATCAGCCCCAGCATTTT
TRBV15	TRBD1	few	TRBJ1-4	CATSSGTGDEKLFF	TGTGCCACCAGCAGCGGGACAGGGGATGAAAAACTGTTTTTT
TRBV20-1	-	-	TRBJ1-2	CSARWEGYGYTF	TGCAGTGCTAGATGGGAAGGCTATGGCTACACCTTC
TRBV5-1	TRBD1	few	TRBJ2-3	CASSLGPTGGTTDTQYF	TGCGCCAGCAGCTTGGGGCCTACAGGGGGGACCACAGATACGCAGTATTTT
TRBV24-1	TRBD2	-	TRBJ2-5	CATSDSGTSRETQYF	TGTGCCACCAGTGACTCCGGGACTAGCAGAGAGACCCAGTACTTC
TRBV7-2	-	-	TRBJ1-2	CASSLRGGTNYGYTF	TGTGCCAGCAGCTTACGGGGGGGAACTAACTATGGCTACACCTTC
TRBV2	TRBD2	few	TRBJ2-1	CASSEARVAGGKNEQFF	TGTGCCAGCAGTGAAGCGAGGGTAGCGGGGGGGAAGAATGAGCAGTTCTTC
TRBV12-3/TRBV12-4	TRBD1	-	TRBJ2-3	CASSLDRTGVDTQYF	TGTGCCAGCAGTTTAGATCGGACAGGGGTAGATACGCAGTATTTT
TRBV6-5	TRBD1	few	TRBJ1-1	CASSRQGTEAFF	TGTGCCAGCAGCCGACAGGGCACTGAAGCTTTCTTT
TRBV5-1	-	many	TRBJ2-5	CASSLVLGIGETQYF	TGCGCCAGCAGCTTGGTGTTGGGGATTGGGGAGACCCAGTACTTC
TRBV3-1	-	few	TRBJ1-4	CASSLSISDEKLFF	TGTGCCAGCAGCCTCTCCATCTCGGATGAAAAACTGTTTTTT
TRBV27	TRBD1	-	TRBJ2-2	CASTPGGTTGELFF	TGTGCCAGCACCCCAGGGGGCACGACCGGGGAGCTGTTTTTT
TRBV28	-	-	TRBJ2-1	CASSTSAYEQFF	TGTGCCAGCAGTACGTCTGCGTATGAGCAGTTCTTC
TRBV5-1	TRBD2	few	TRBJ2-5	CASSLTASGGAGQETQYF	TGCGCCAGCAGCTTGACGGCTAGCGGGGGGGCGGGCCAAGAGACCCAGTACTTC
TRBV6-4	-	few	TRBJ1-1	CASSDWDVRSFRNTEAFF	TGTGCCAGCAGTGACTGGGACGTGAGGTCCTTCCGGAACACTGAAGCTTTCTTT
TRBV6-5	-	few	TRBJ1-4	CASSYERSPPKLFF	TGTGCCAGCAGTTACGAAAGGTCCCCGCCGAAACTGTTTTTT
TRBV27	-	-	TRBJ1-5	CASSRGQSNQPQHF	TGTGCCAGCAGTAGGGGTCAAAGCAATCAGCCCCAGCATTTT
TRBV7-9	-	-	TRBJ1-1	CASILHGQKVNTEAFF	TGTGCCAGCATCCTTCATGGGCAGAAGGTGAACACTGAAGCTTTCTTT
TRBV24-1	-	-	TRBJ2-3	CATSGDFRDTQYF	TGTGCCACTTCAGGGGACTTCAGGGATACGCAGTATTTT
TRBV29-1	-	-	TRBJ2-2	CSASLPANTGELFF	TGCAGCGCTTCTCTCCCGGCAAACACCGGGGAGCTGTTTTTT
TRBV29-1	TRBD1	-	TRBJ1-2	CSVATGTEGYGYTF	TGCAGCGTTGCAACCGGGACAGAAGGTTATGGCTACACCTTC
TRBV18	TRBD2	-	TRBJ2-3	CASSPPSGGPPDTQYF	TGTGCCAGCTCACCACCTAGCGGGGGGCCGCCAGATACGCAGTATTTT
TRBV29-1	-	-	TRBJ1-5	CSVGDGINQPQHF	TGCAGCGTGGGGGACGGAATCAATCAGCCCCAGCATTTT
TRBV7-2	TRBD2	-	TRBJ2-3	CASSSNSGGRTDTQYF	TGTGCCAGCAGCTCTAATAGCGGGGGGCGGACAGATACGCAGTATTTT
TRBV28	-	-	TRBJ1-6	CASSFTDSYNSPLHF	TGTGCCAGCAGTTTTACCGACAGTTATAATTCACCCCTCCACTTT
TRBV12-3/TRBV12-4	-	-	TRBJ2-1	CASRPGSLNEQFF	TGTGCCAGTCGCCCGGGCAGCCTGAATGAGCAGTTCTTC
TRBV11-2	TRBD1	few	TRBJ2-5	CASSLRGLETQYF	TGTGCCAGCAGCTTGAGGGGGCTTGAGACCCAGTACTTC
TRBV4-3	-	few	TRBJ1-5	CASSQDRTREPQHF	TGCGCCAGCAGCCAAGACCGGACCAGAGAACCCCAGCATTTT
TRBV5-1	TRBD2	few	TRBJ2-1	CASSLGLAGGEQFF	TGCGCCAGCAGCTTGGGACTAGCGGGAGGTGAGCAGTTCTTC
TRBV20-1	-	-	TRBJ2-1	CSATGMGGHEQFF	TGCAGTGCCACCGGGATGGGGGGACATGAGCAGTTCTTC
TRBV10-1	-	few	TRBJ2-2	CASTSGNTGELFF	TGCGCCAGCACCTCAGGGAACACCGGGGAGCTGTTTTTT
TRBV25-1	TRBD1	few	TRBJ2-7	CASSDYRGYEQYF	TGTGCCAGCAGTGACTACAGGGGCTACGAGCAGTACTTC